This section outlines one T cell receptor (beta chain) sequence together with its context. This sample was taken from a study of blood T cell repertoires in COVID-19. Study-wide context: COVID-19 samples, acute and convalescent, were from the United States, Italy and Spain.

Authors' analysis steps: Amplified reference gene primers provided the basis for estimating nucleated cell counts. The protocol was immunoSEQ multiplex PCR, while the TCRdb copy is restricted to in-frame clones and leaves out a portion. The V and J calls and the clone size are those of that table, but D and trimming were determined from the DNA. The repertoire holds about 670,000 clones, around 89% seen once, with 0.2% to 0.3% in the top ten. The specimen sequenced was peripheral blood. The sequence was obtained from a woman between 18 and 29 years old with acute or convalescent COVID-19.

CDR3 nucleotide sequence: TGTGCCAGCAGCCCGAGGACAGGCCCGTATGGCTACACCTTC. Translating gives CASSPRTGPYGYTF. V is TRBV6-5 and J is TRBJ1-2, with 7 bases lining up with TRBD1. After removal of 6 bases from V and 5 bases from J, the junction contained 9 bases not matched to a gene. CDR3 length: 14 residues. Germline values: CDR1 MNHEY, CDR2 SVGAGI.